The rows below give T cell receptor beta chains drawn from one sample of a study of a mutant IDH1 vaccine in newly diagnosed glioma. TCRdb's copy holds only in-frame clones and misses some; the assay was immunoSEQ multiplex PCR. The sample lists tens of thousands of clones, over 60% occurring once. This sample comprised PBMCs, obtained from a glioma patient treated with radiotherapy, temozolomide or both. The receptors derive from a woman aged 40 to 49 with glioma. Both conserved end residues are part of each CDR3.

>TRBJ1-1|TRBV5-1
CASRLTGTTEAFF
>TRBJ1-1|TRBV7-9
CASSLESIAATEAFF
>TRBJ1-1|TRBV25-1
CASSTQRTEAFF
>TRBJ1-5|TRBV7-8
CASSTGPLKAQHF
>TRBJ1-4|TRBV4-1
CASSQVVGQADQKLFF
>TRBJ1-5|TRBV19
CASSIVSGGRPQHF
>TRBJ1-2|TRBV25-1
CASSETHQGGYTF
>TRBJ2-2|TRBV7-2
CASSFFLLIGGTNTGELFF
>TRBJ1-1|TRBV18
CASSPAAGLNTEAFF
>TRBJ1-1|TRBV7-8
CASSSIYRDGSMNTEAFF
>TRBJ2-7|TRBV5-3
CAGTVGGDEQYF
>TRBJ2-7|TRBV2
CASSERDYPYEQYF
>TRBJ2-4|TRBV7-3
CASSLTGNIQYF
>TRBJ1-1|TRBV6-5
CASSYSRATMNTEAFF
>TRBJ2-7|TRBV7-6
CASSLSPSSYEQYF
>TRBJ1-3|TRBV4-3
CASSQGSSGNTIYF
>TRBJ1-2|TRBV5-1
CASSFGTGGHYGYTF
>TRBJ2-3|TRBV9
CASSPSGLAGGRSTDTQYF
>TRBJ2-1|TRBV6-1
CASRDRGLNEQFF
>TRBJ1-3|TRBV10-3
CAISAGGLTGNTIYF
>TRBJ2-5|TRBV9
CASSPGDGKETQYF
>TRBJ2-3|TRBV6-1
CASRIVGGGTDTQYF
>TRBJ2-1|TRBV19
CASLGGDYNEQFF
>TRBJ1-1|TRBV28
CASMWGNTEAFF